This TCR beta chain was found in a study of blood T cells in healthy people across ages. Losses at the gene ends were 8 bases for V and 0 bases for J; bases not matched to a gene: 5. There are 13 residues in the CDR3. The V gene's germline CDR1 is SQVTM and CDR2 ANQGSEA. Then a second PCR, running roughly 7 to 12 cycles, was carried out with a sample-barcoded 5' primer and a J-beta primer mix. TCRdb called the 5' RACE reads again in MiXCR, with one record for every CDR3 protein. Among 1.5 million to 2 million distinct CDR3 sequences, 40% to 55% were seen once, and the ten largest hold approximately 2.1%.

The source is a woman aged 40 to 50 in good health. What was sequenced was blood. The genes are TRBV29-1 and TRBJ2-3; 7 positions agree with TRBD2. CDR3 loop: CSIVSGSTDTQYF. DNA of the CDR3: TGCAGCATCGTTAGCGGGAGCACAGATACGCAGTATTTT.